The clone carrying this T cell receptor (beta chain) came up a few times. The method was immunoSEQ multiplex PCR; TCRdb's version includes in-frame clones alone and lacks a portion of them. The sample has about 130,000 clones, roughly 92% seen once. This entry comes from a study of control samples from healthy donors and cancer patients. Trimming took 4 bases from V and 0 from J; bases not matched to a gene: 11. The germline V gene has CDR1 SEHNR and CDR2 FQNEAQ (reference sequence). The CDR3 extends over 17 amino acids. The sequenced material came from blood. The clonotype originates from a man younger than 35 in good health. V and J are TRBV7-9 and TRBJ1-1; TRBD1 agrees at 7 bases. The CDR3 DNA reads TGTGCCAGCAGCTCCACCATGTGGGACAGATTGAACACTGAAGCTTTCTTT. Translation: CASSSTMWDRLNTEAFF.